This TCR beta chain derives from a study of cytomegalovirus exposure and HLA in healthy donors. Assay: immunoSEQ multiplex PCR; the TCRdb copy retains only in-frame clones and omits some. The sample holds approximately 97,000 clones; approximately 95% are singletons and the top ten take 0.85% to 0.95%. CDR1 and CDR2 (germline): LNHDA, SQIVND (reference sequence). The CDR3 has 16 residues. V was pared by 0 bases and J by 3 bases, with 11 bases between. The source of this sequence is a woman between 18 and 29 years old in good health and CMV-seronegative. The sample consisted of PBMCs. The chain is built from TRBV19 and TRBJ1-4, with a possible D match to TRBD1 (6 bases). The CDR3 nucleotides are TGTGCCAGTAGTATAGAGGGGAAGGGGGCTAATGAAAAACTGTTTTTT. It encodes CASSIEGKGANEKLFF.